A single sample is the source of the 5 T cell receptor beta chains below, sequenced in a study of T cell repertoires and HLA-DP antigens. This table comes from immunoSEQ multiplex PCR, and its TCRdb copy is limited to in-frame clones, with some not included. The data hold about 120,000 clones, with 90% to 95% observed a single time. For these TCRs, the target antigens are not known. The sequencing sample was made of CD4+ T cells from PBMCs. Receptor source: a woman aged 18-35 years in good health and CMV-seronegative.

This rearrangement joins TRBV5-4 to TRBJ2-3; 11 bases fit TRBD2. The CDR3 runs 16 residues. The trim removed 3 bases at V and 2 bases at J, leaving 5 bases unmatched. The germline CDR1 and CDR2 sequences are SGHNT and YYREEE (reference sequence). The CDR3 bases are TGTGCCAGCAGCTATACTAGCGGGGGATCCACAGATACGCAGTATTTT. Residues: CASSYTSGGSTDTQYF.

The chain joins TRBV19 to TRBJ2-3, with 9 bases lining up with TRBD2. The CDR3 length is 14 residues. CDR1 and CDR2 from the germline V gene are LNHDA and SQIVND (reference sequence). The J segment lost 4 bases and the V segment lost 7 bases, leaving 6 bases of the junction unmatched. The CDR3 region has the DNA TGTGCCAGTAATCGCGGGGGGGCCTCAGATACGCAGTATTTT. This gives the protein CASNRGGASDTQYF.

The table lists this clone with a count of one. The chain recombines TRBV6-1 with TRBJ2-7; D might be TRBD1 (6 bases). From germline, CDR1 is MNHNS and CDR2 SASEGT. V was clipped by 3 bases and J by 2 bases, with 17 bases between them. This CDR3 has 16 amino acids. For the CDR3, the DNA is TGTGCCAGCAGTGAGGGAATCCCAGGGGATGCCTACGAGCAGTACGTC. It translates to CASSEGIPGDAYEQYV.

The V call is TRBV10-3, the J call TRBJ2-1, with TRBD2 matching 9 bases. The V gene's germline CDR1 is ENHRY and CDR2 SYGVKD. V lost 4 bases, J lost 9 bases, and 7 bases stayed unmatched. The CDR3 runs to 14 residues. The CDR3 loop is CAISVPREGSEQFF. CDR3 nucleotide sequence: TGTGCCATCAGTGTCCCGCGGGAGGGGTCTGAGCAGTTCTTC.

CDR3 bases: TGTGCCAGCAGCTTAACGGTTGCTAGCGGGAGGGGTGAGCAGTTCTTC. Translating gives CASSLTVASGRGEQFF. This chain joins TRBV7-3 and TRBJ2-1; 12 bases fit TRBD2. The V gene's germline CDR1 is SGHTA and CDR2 FQGTGA. CDR3 length: 16 residues. With V trimmed by 0 bases and J by 9 bases, 6 bases remained unmatched.